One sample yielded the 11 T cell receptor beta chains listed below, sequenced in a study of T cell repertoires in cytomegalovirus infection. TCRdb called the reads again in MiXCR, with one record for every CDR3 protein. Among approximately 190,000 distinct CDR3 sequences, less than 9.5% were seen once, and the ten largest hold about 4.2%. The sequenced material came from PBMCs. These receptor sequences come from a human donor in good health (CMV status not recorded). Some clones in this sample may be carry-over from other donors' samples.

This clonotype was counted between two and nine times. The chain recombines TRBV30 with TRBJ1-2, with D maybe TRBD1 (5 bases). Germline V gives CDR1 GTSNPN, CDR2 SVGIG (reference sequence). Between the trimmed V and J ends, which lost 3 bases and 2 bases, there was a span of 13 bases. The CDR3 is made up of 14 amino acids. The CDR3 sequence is CAWRAAGQNYGYTF. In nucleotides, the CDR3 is TGTGCCTGGAGAGCGGCAGGGCAAAACTATGGCTACACCTTC.

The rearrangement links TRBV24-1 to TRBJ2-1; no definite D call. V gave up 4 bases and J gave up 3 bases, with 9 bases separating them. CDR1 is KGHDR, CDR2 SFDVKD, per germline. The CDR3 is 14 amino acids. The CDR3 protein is CATSEPGYYNEQFF. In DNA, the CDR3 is TGTGCCACCAGTGAGCCTGGATACTACAATGAGCAGTTCTTC.

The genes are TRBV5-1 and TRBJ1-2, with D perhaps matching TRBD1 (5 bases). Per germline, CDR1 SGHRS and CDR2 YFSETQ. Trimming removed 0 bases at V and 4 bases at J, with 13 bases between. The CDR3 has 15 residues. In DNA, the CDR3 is TGCGCCAGCAGCTTGGATCCGGCAGGGCGCTATGGCTACACCTTC. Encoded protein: CASSLDPAGRYGYTF.

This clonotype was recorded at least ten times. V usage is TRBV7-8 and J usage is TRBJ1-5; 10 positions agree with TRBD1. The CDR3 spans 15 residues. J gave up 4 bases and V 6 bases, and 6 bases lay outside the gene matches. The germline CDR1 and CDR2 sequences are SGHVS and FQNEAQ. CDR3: CASRGDRGGNQPQHF. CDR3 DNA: TGTGCCAGCAGGGGGGACAGGGGAGGAAATCAGCCCCAGCATTTT.

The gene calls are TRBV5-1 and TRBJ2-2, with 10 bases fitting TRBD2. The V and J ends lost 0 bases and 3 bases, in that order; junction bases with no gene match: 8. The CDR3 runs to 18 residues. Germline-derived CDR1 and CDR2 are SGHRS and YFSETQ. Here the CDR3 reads CASSLESSGSSYTGELFF. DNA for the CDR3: TGCGCCAGCAGCTTGGAGTCTAGCGGGAGTAGTTACACCGGGGAGCTGTTTTTT.

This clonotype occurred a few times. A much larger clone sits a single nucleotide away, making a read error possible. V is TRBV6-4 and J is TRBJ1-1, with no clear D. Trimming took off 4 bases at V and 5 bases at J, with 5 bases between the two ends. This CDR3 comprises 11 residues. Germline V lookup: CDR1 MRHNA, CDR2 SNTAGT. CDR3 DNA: TGTGCCAGCAGTGCTAGGACTGAAGCTTTCTTT. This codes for CASSARTEAFF.

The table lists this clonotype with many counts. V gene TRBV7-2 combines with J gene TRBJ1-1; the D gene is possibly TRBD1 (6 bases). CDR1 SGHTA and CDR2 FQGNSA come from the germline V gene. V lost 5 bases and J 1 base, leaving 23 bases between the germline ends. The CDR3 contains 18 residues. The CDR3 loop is CASSLRGGGNSPNTEAFF. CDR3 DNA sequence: TGTGCCAGCAGCCTTAGGGGGGGGGGCAACAGCCCGAACACTGAAGCTTTCTTT.

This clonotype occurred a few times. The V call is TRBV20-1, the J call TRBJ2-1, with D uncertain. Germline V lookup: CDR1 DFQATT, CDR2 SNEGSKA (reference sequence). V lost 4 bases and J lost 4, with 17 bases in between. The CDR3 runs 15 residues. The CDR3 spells CSAIDGGGRYNEQFF. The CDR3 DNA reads TGCAGTGCTATCGACGGCGGCGGCCGATACAATGAGCAGTTCTTC.

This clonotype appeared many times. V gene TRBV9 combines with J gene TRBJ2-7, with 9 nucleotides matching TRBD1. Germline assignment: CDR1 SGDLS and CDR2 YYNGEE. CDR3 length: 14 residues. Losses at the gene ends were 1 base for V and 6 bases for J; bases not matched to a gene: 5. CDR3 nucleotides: TGTGCCAGCAGCGTATATGTGACAGGGGGCGAGCAGTACTTC. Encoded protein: CASSVYVTGGEQYF.

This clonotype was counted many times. Here the CDR3 reads CASSPPGNSNQPQHF. CDR3 in DNA: TGTGCCAGCAGCCCACCGGGCAATAGCAATCAGCCCCAGCATTTT. The chain carries TRBV7-2 and TRBJ1-5; D not resolved. Trimming left V 5 bases short and J 0 bases short, with 11 bases between. The V gene's germline CDR1 is SGHTA and CDR2 FQGNSA. CDR3 length: 15 amino acids.

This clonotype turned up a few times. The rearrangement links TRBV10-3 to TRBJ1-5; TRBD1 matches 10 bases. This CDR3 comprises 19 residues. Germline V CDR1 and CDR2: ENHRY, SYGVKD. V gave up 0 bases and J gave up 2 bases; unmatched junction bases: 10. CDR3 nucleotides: TGTGCCATCAGTGAGTCGAGGACAGGGGGTGTCGTCCGCAATCAGCCCCAGCATTTT. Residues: CAISESRTGGVVRNQPQHF.